This T cell receptor beta chain appears in the sequencing data of a study of T cells in Graves' hyperthyroidism and ophthalmopathy. This clonotype was counted a few times. The source of the PBMCs was around 10 ml of fresh peripheral blood. This CDR3 has 15 residues. V trimming: 3 bases; J trimming: 6 bases; junction bases outside the gene matches: 9. Germline V lookup: CDR1 SGHNT, CDR2 YENEEA. Amplified TCR beta CDR3 regions derived from RNA transcripts. TCR CDR3 regions were first amplified by RT-PCR with HTBI primers. TCRdb called the multiplex PCR reads again in MiXCR, with one record for every CDR3 protein. The sample contains fewer than 900,000 distinct CDR3 sequences, about a sixth of which appear only once.

The clonotype comes from a man between 18 and 35 years old with Graves' hyperthyroidism. J is TRBJ2-3 and V is TRBV11-3, with 7 bases identical to TRBD1. What was sequenced was blood. This CDR3 is CASSLYATGYDTQYF. The CDR3 DNA is TGTGCCAGCAGCTTGTATGCGACAGGGTACGATACGCAGTATTTT. Full variable domain (missing parts from reference TRBV11-3 and TRBJ2-3): EAGVVQSPRYKIIEKKQPVAFWCNPISGHNTLYWYLQNLGQGPELLIRYENEEAVDDSQLPKDRFSAERLKGVDSTLKIQPAELGDSAVYLCASSLYATGYDTQYFGPGTRLTVL.